What follows describes a single T cell receptor beta chain. This specimen comes from a study of T cells after yellow fever vaccination. This CDR3 is 14 amino acids long. Trimming left V 4 bases short and J 0 bases short, with 10 bases between. Germline V gene sequence: CDR1 LGHDT, CDR2 YNNKEL (reference sequence). MiXCR, run by TCRdb on the 5' RACE reads, gives a single entry per CDR3 protein. The table shows hundreds of thousands of distinct CDR3 sequences, with 18% occurring only once. This clonotype was sampled from a man younger than 35 who received the YFV17D yellow fever vaccine. The source was PBMCs, collected before the yellow fever booster vaccination. This chain connects TRBV3-1 to TRBJ2-7; a possible D gene is TRBD2 (5 bases). CDR3 DNA sequence: TGTGCCAGCAGCCGGAGCGGAACCTCCTACGAGCAGTACTTC. It translates to CASSRSGTSYEQYF.